This TCR beta chain is from a study of human T cells and chemical hapten exposure. Across the study: Patch tests applied 0.01% DPC to the upper back, read at 6 days.

At least ten counts were recorded for this clonotype. Specified time point: patch test 2, 6 weeks after DPC sensitization. The treatment was: therapeutic diphenylcyclopropenone sensitization with weekly scalp DPC. The CDR3 loop spans 14 amino acids. Germline-derived CDR1 and CDR2 are LGHNA and YSLEER. Trimming took 0 bases from V and 4 from J, leaving 6 bases between them. TCRdb reprocessed the RACE reads with MiXCR, giving one entry per CDR3 protein. The profile shows about 89,000 distinct CDR3 sequences, approximately 10% of them singletons. The clonotype comes from a man aged 35 to 55 with alopecia areata. Some clones in this sample may be carry-over from other donors' samples. The sample here was whole blood, taken in connection with sensitization to the hapten diphenylcyclopropenone (DPC). This rearrangement joins TRBV4-3 to TRBJ2-2; D gene uncertain. CDR3 sequence: CASSQDQSTGELFF. DNA for the CDR3: TGCGCCAGCAGCCAAGATCAATCCACCGGGGAGCTGTTTTTT.